This TCR beta chain was profiled in a study of blood T cell repertoires in COVID-19 (dated by TCRdb to the early 2020s). With regard to the full study: Samples covering the acute and convalescent phases of COVID-19 were provided by collaborators in the United States, Italy and Spain. The material from the prospective study consisted of cDNA or gDNA derived from T cells, B-cell-depleted T cells, or PBMCs. The dataset comprised deeply sampled blood TCRbeta repertoires from subjects exposed to, actively infected with, or recovered from COVID-19. The repertoires were made available in a free public database intended to serve as a resource for research on the immune response to SARS-CoV-2. The samples were drawn from the first 160 participants of the ongoing ImmuneRACE study and from under 1,500 subjects provided by 6 global collaborators. The sample metadata nearly always contained a de-identified subject ID, COVID-19 status, age in years and sex. Where available, HLA class I and class II types were obtained from metadata supplied by the sample provider rather than from assay-based typing.

Overall results and qualifications from the work: The amount of clinical and demographic metadata varied by source and participant and was provided uncurated.

The immunoSEQ Assay, a bias-controlled multiplex PCR, was used to amplify TCRbeta CDR3 regions from genomic DNA. Per the authors' processing: The number of nucleated cells in each sample was estimated by amplification of reference gene primers within the assay. To quantify the absolute abundance of each unique TCRbeta CDR3 rearrangement, sequence reads were collapsed and filtered. For each sample, productive Simpson clonality was calculated as the square root of Simpson's diversity index over productive rearrangements. TCRdb stores this immuneACCESS table with in-frame sequences only. Part of the clones is absent; in the studies checked, under half of the shortfall reflects unresolved V genes, and no reason is known for the rest. That table gives V, J and clone size, and the DNA gave D and trimming. This sample has under 350,000 clones in its table, and around 90% of those were observed once. The ten largest clones add up to 1% to 1.5% of the sample.

The CDR3 covers 16 residues, taking in both the cysteine and the phenylalanine. The only DNA kept is the CDR3, 48 bases in frame from the first base. Trimming takes 0 bases from V and 2 bases from J, and the germline ends sit 13 bases apart. In the germline V gene, CDR1 corresponds to SGHRS and CDR2 to YFSETQ. As regards this clone: What this receptor recognizes is not known. Base qualities are not recorded, but no much larger clone differs from it by a single base.

The collaborating institutions used their own protocols to collect whole blood in K2EDTA tubes. For TCRbeta analysis, collaborators shipped samples as frozen whole blood, isolated PBMCs, or DNA extracted from either of those sample types. Specimen: peripheral blood. This TCR was sampled from a man aged 65 to 85 with acute or convalescent COVID-19. The V and J genes are TRBV5-1 and TRBJ2-3; TRBD2 is possibly the D segment (5 matching bases). In nucleotide form, the sequence is TGCGCCAGCAGCTTGGATTTCGGACTTAACACAGATACGCAGTATTTT. It specifies CASSLDFGLNTDTQYF.